The 24 T cell receptor beta chains reported below all come from one sample, sequenced in a study of T cells in localized non-small cell lung cancer. Assay: immunoSEQ multiplex PCR; the TCRdb copy retains only in-frame clones and omits some. The sample yields about 26,000 clones, 75% to 95% seen once. The source was peripheral blood, collected before any cancer treatment. The receptor source for this set is a female donor of 60 years or more with stage II squamous cell lung carcinoma.

The V call is TRBV30, the J call TRBJ1-2; D is possibly TRBD1 (5 bases). Looked up from germline, CDR1 is GTSNPN and CDR2 is SVGIG (reference sequence). The length of the CDR3 is 14 residues. V gave up 3 bases and J gave up 0 bases, with 11 bases separating them. DNA of the CDR3: TGTGCCTGGAGGGGGGACGTCGCTAACTATGGCTACACCTTC. Protein sequence: CAWRGDVANYGYTF.

The chain joins TRBV4-1 to TRBJ1-2; D gene ambiguous. Trimming stripped 4 bases from V and 6 bases from J, with 18 bases between. This CDR3 has 15 amino acids. CDR1 MGHRA and CDR2 YSYEKL come from the germline V gene. CDR3 amino acids: CASSPRAGGIDGYTF. CDR3 nucleotides: TGCGCCAGCAGCCCCCGTGCAGGAGGGATCGATGGCTACACCTTC.

The chain couples TRBV4-3 to TRBJ2-3; D is perhaps TRBD2 (6 bases). Looked up from germline, CDR1 is LGHNA and CDR2 is YSLEER. Trimming cost V 4 bases and J 2 bases, with 13 bases left between them. The CDR3 covers 15 residues. CDR3 nucleotide sequence: TGCGCCAGCAGCCGGTCATGGGACTTCACAGATACGCAGTATTTT. It is translated as CASSRSWDFTDTQYF.

This chain uses TRBV27 with TRBJ2-6; 9 nucleotides align to TRBD1. CDR1 is MNHEY, CDR2 SMNVEV, per germline (reference sequence). The CDR3 is 14 amino acids. Trimming cost V 8 bases and J 2 bases; bases outside gene matches: 1. The CDR3 nucleotides are TGTGCCAGCCACAGGGGGCCTGGGGCCAACGTCCTGACTTTC. Amino acid sequence: CASHRGPGANVLTF.

The genes are TRBV18 and TRBJ1-4, with D unclear. Germline V gene sequence: CDR1 KGHSH, CDR2 LQKENI. V shed 5 bases and J shed 8 bases, with 6 bases lying between them. The CDR3 is 11 residues long. CDR3 amino acids: CASSSEEKLFF. CDR3 DNA sequence: TGTGCCAGCTCAAGTGAAGAAAAACTGTTTTTT.

The chain is built from TRBV19 and TRBJ1-2; tentative D call: TRBD1 (6 bases). V lost 5 bases and J 0 bases, leaving 25 bases between the germline ends. Germline CDR1 is LNHDA and CDR2 is SQIVND (reference sequence). The CDR3 extends over 19 amino acids. CDR3 nucleotides: TGTGCCAGTAGTCCGACGACCCGGGACACCCAGGAGACTAACTATGGCTACACCTTC. This codes for CASSPTTRDTQETNYGYTF.

V is TRBV20-1 and J is TRBJ1-3; D gene unclear. The CDR3 spans 11 residues. V lost 5 bases and J lost 0, with 2 bases in between. Looked up from germline, CDR1 is DFQATT and CDR2 is SNEGSKA (reference sequence). The CDR3 region is CSAGSGNTIYF. For the CDR3, the DNA is TGCAGTGCTGGCTCTGGAAACACCATATATTTT.

The chain uses TRBV5-6 and TRBJ2-3, with a possible D match to TRBD2 (8 bases). Germline V CDR1 and CDR2: SGHDT, YYEEEE. The germline V and J ends were trimmed by 0 bases and 6 bases, with 20 bases remaining between them. The CDR3 contains 17 residues. The CDR3 DNA reads as TGTGCCAGCAGCTTGGCGGGGGGGACAGCCTCGGCTGATACGCAGTATTTT. Its protein product is CASSLAGGTASADTQYF.

This chain uses TRBV9 with TRBJ2-2, with TRBD2 identical over 7 bases. Germline CDR1 reads SGDLS; CDR2 reads YYNGEE. V lost 1 base and J lost 5; bases outside the gene matches: 8. The CDR3 totals 16 residues. The DNA for the CDR3 is TGTGCCAGCAGCGTACGGGGTGGGAGGGAAACCGGGGAGCTGTTTTTT. Translation gives CASSVRGGRETGELFF.

The rearrangement joins TRBV18 to TRBJ2-2, with D unclear. This CDR3 contains 16 residues. The V end lost 0 bases, the J end lost 5 bases, and 13 bases lay between the germline ends. CDR1 is KGHSH and CDR2 is LQKENI in the germline V gene. The CDR3 reads CASSPPAGLGTGELFF. The CDR3 region has the DNA TGTGCCAGCTCACCACCGGCCGGGTTAGGTACCGGGGAGCTGTTTTTT. Supplemented by reference TRBV18 and TRBJ2-2, the full variable domain reads NAGVMQNPRHLVRRRGQEARLRCSPMKGHSHVYWYRQLPEEGLKFMVYLQKENIIDESGMPKERFSAEFPKEGPSILRIQQVVRGDSAAYFCASSPPAGLGTGELFFGEGSRLTVL.

The chain recombines TRBV7-8 with TRBJ2-5; 7 bases map to TRBD1. The CDR3 is 18 amino acids. V shed 4 bases and J 7 bases; nucleotides not matched to a gene: 21. CDR1 is SGHVS and CDR2 is FQNEAQ in the germline V gene. CDR3 nucleotide sequence: TGTGCCAGCAGCTCCCAACATCAGGGGGACATGTTTCCGGGGACCCAGTACTTC. Translation gives CASSSQHQGDMFPGTQYF.

CDR3 sequence reads: CASSKQGRGGYTF. The CDR3 DNA is TGTGCCAGCAGTAAACAGGGAAGAGGCGGCTACACCTTC. The V and J genes are TRBV6-5 and TRBJ1-2; tentative D call: TRBD1 (6 bases). The V gene lost 5 bases and the J gene lost 8 bases, with 15 bases spanning the gap. CDR1 is MNHEY and CDR2 is SVGAGI in the germline V gene. The CDR3 runs to 13 residues.

The chain carries TRBV4-3 and TRBJ2-1, with D maybe TRBD1 (6 bases). V was cut by 2 bases and J by 0 bases, with 11 bases left in between. The CDR3 consists of 16 residues. Germline CDR1 and CDR2: LGHNA and YSLEER. CDR3 coding DNA: TGCGCCAGCAGCCAACGGGGACACATCTCCTACAATGAGCAGTTCTTC. Protein sequence: CASSQRGHISYNEQFF.

This rearrangement joins TRBV5-6 to TRBJ2-1; 11 bases map to TRBD2. The CDR3 covers 17 residues. The V gene's germline CDR1 is SGHDT and CDR2 YYEEEE. The V gene end was trimmed by 1 base and the J gene end by 2 bases; junction bases not matched to a gene: 5. The CDR3 DNA is TGTGCCAGCAGCTTGACGGTAGCGGGGGGGCCCTACAATGAGCAGTTCTTC. Protein: CASSLTVAGGPYNEQFF.

This rearrangement joins TRBV7-6 to TRBJ2-2; possible D gene TRBD1, 6 bases. CDR1 and CDR2 (germline): SGHVS, FNYEAQ. Trimming pared 5 bases from V and 2 bases from J, leaving 12 bases between. This CDR3 has 15 amino acids. CDR3 sequence reads: CASSRTAKNTGELFF. In DNA form, the CDR3 reads TGTGCCAGCAGCAGGACAGCAAAAAACACCGGGGAGCTGTTTTTT. The whole variable domain, remainder taken from reference TRBV7-6 and TRBJ2-2, is GAGVSQSPRYKVTKRGQDVALRCDPISGHVSLYWYRQALGQGPEFLTYFNYEAQQDKSGLPNDRFSAERPEGSISTLTIQRTEQRDSAMYRCASSRTAKNTGELFFGEGSRLTVL.

The gene calls are TRBV28 and TRBJ2-1; D remains unclear. The CDR3 runs to 12 residues. CDR1 and CDR2 from the germline V gene are MDHEN and SYDVKM. Trimming pared 6 bases from V and 7 bases from J, leaving 10 bases between. DNA of the CDR3: TGTGCCAGCAGGACTTCCGGAAATGAGCAGTTCTTC. Its protein product is CASRTSGNEQFF. The full variable domain, with the rest looked up from reference TRBV28 and TRBJ2-1, is DVKVTQSSRYLVKRTGEKVFLECVQDMDHENMFWYRQDPGLGLRLIYFSYDVKMKEKGDIPEGYSVSREKKERFSLILESASTNQTSMYLCASRTSGNEQFFGPGTRLTVL.

This chain connects TRBV27 to TRBJ2-5; the match to TRBD2 covers 8 bases. The V gene's germline CDR1 is MNHEY and CDR2 SMNVEV (reference sequence). Germline trimming cut 6 bases from V and 0 bases from J; bases unmatched to any gene: 6. This CDR3 is 15 amino acids long. The CDR3 DNA reads as TGTGCCAGCAGCCCGGGACTAGGGTACCAAGAGACCCAGTACTTC. This translates into CASSPGLGYQETQYF.

CDR3 DNA sequence: TGCGCCAGCAGCCAAGATCCCGCCGCGGCAGGGAGGTTCGACATTCAGTACTTC. Amino acid sequence: CASSQDPAAAGRFDIQYF. The chain carries TRBV4-1 and TRBJ2-4, with a tentative D call TRBD2 (6 bases). Germline CDR1 MGHRA, CDR2 YSYEKL. The CDR3 extends over 18 amino acids. Trimming pared 0 bases from V and 8 bases from J, leaving 23 bases between.

The chain has TRBV19 and TRBJ1-5; D call uncertain. V dropped 7 bases and J dropped 3 bases, with 10 bases sitting between them. Per germline, CDR1 LNHDA and CDR2 SQIVND (reference sequence). The CDR3 extends over 13 amino acids. CDR3 amino acids: CASNGDINQPQHF. The CDR3 bases are TGTGCCAGTAACGGTGATATCAATCAGCCCCAGCATTTT.

This sequence joins TRBV27 and TRBJ2-1; 9 bases match TRBD2. After removal of 8 bases from V and 3 bases from J, the junction contained 11 bases not matched to a gene. Germline CDR1 reads MNHEY; CDR2 reads SMNVEV (reference sequence). This CDR3 comprises 16 residues. The CDR3 spells CASRNERGDFYNEQFF. The CDR3 DNA follows: TGTGCCAGCCGTAATGAGCGGGGGGACTTCTACAATGAGCAGTTCTTC.

The J gene is TRBJ2-5, the V gene TRBV30; 9 nucleotides agree with TRBD2. Germline CDR1 is GTSNPN and CDR2 is SVGIG (reference sequence). The V gene end was trimmed by 1 base and the J gene end by 5 bases; junction bases not matched to a gene: 2. This CDR3 comprises 13 residues. The CDR3 loop reads CAWSGLAGETQYF. CDR3 nucleotides: TGTGCCTGGAGTGGGCTAGCGGGGGAGACCCAGTACTTC.

This clone came up a few times. The rearrangement uses TRBV5-4 and TRBJ1-5; D is uncertain. Germline values: CDR1 SGHNT, CDR2 YYREEE (reference sequence). The CDR3 contains 12 residues. With 2 bases removed from V and 5 bases from J, the gap between germline ends came to 5 bases. DNA of the CDR3: TGTGCCAGCAGCTTCGAGGATCAGCCCCAGCATTTT. This encodes CASSFEDQPQHF. Complete variable domain (other parts from reference TRBV5-4 and TRBJ1-5): ETGVTQSPTHLIKTRGQQVTLRCSSQSGHNTVSWYQQALGQGPQFIFQYYREEENGRGNFPPRFSGLQFPNYSSELNVNALELDDSALYLCASSFEDQPQHFGDGTRLSIL.

The rearrangement links TRBV4-1 to TRBJ2-1; D might be TRBD2 (6 bases). V was clipped by 5 bases and J by 0 bases, with 11 bases between them. From germline, CDR1 is MGHRA and CDR2 YSYEKL. This CDR3 is 15 amino acids long. CDR3 DNA sequence: TGCGCCAGCAGCAGGGACGGGAGCTCCTACAATGAGCAGTTCTTC. It translates to CASSRDGSSYNEQFF.

This sequence joins TRBV5-1 and TRBJ1-5; D is uncertain. Germline V gives CDR1 SGHRS, CDR2 YFSETQ. Trimming stripped 0 bases from V and 5 bases from J, with 9 bases between. The CDR3 contains 14 residues. CDR3 coding DNA: TGCGCCAGCAGCTTGGACAGTACGGATCAGCCCCAGCATTTT. Its translation is CASSLDSTDQPQHF.